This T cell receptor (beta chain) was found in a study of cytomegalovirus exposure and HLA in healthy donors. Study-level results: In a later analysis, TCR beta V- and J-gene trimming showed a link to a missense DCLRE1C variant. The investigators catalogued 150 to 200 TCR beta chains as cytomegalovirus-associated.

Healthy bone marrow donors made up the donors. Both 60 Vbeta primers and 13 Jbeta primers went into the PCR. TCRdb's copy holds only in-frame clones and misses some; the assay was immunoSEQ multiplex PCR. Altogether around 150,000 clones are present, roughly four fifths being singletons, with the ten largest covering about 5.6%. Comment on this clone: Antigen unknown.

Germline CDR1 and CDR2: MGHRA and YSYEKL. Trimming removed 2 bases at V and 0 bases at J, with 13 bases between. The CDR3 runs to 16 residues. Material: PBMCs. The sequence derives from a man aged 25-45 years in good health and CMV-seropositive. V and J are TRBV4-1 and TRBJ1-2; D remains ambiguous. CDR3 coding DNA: TGCGCCAGCAGCCAACCCCGACTGATAGCTAACTATGGCTACACCTTC. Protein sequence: CASSQPRLIANYGYTF.